Each of the 10 T cell receptor beta chains below was sequenced from the same sample in a study of graft-versus-host responses after intestinal transplantation (TCRdb year 2021). The library was made by the immunoSEQ multiplex PCR assay. The immuneACCESS repertoire file appears here via TCRdb, limited to in-frame rearrangements. These files lack a portion of the clones; in checked studies, under half of the deficit traces to unresolved V genes, and the cause of the others is not known. Counted in this sample were some 50,000 clones; approximately 84% of them appeared once. The top ten constitute less than 0.55% of the sample. This sample's time point label indicates: cells obtained before transplantation from donor or recipient. No antigens are known for them. The sample in question was unstimulated CD4+ T cells sorted from spleen or lymph node cells, obtained before transplant. The receptors were gathered from a human donor who was the organ donor for an intestinal transplant.

The gene calls are TRBV11-2 and TRBJ1-2, with TRBD1 identical over 9 bases. The CDR3 extends over 13 amino acids. The junction had 5 bases not matched to a gene; V was cut back by 0 bases and J by 12 bases. CDR1 SGHAT and CDR2 FQNNGV come from the germline V gene. Here the CDR3 reads CASSLDRGQGHTF. In DNA form, the CDR3 reads TGTGCCAGCAGCTTAGATCGGGGACAGGGCCACACCTTC.

This chain connects TRBV10-2 to TRBJ2-1, with D maybe TRBD2 (5 bases). Deletions cut 10 bases from V and 6 bases from J, with 10 bases between. Germline assignment: CDR1 WSHSY and CDR2 SAAADI. The CDR3 has 11 residues. The CDR3 spells CATLLANEQFF. CDR3 nucleotides: TGCGCCACCCTTCTAGCCAATGAGCAGTTCTTC.

The chain has TRBV9 and TRBJ1-5; 9 positions agree with TRBD1. The V segment lost 4 bases and the J segment 5 bases; nucleotides outside the gene matches: 7. The CDR3 totals 15 residues. CDR1 is SGDLS, CDR2 YYNGEE, per germline. The CDR3 region is CASSLGTGSHQPQHF. CDR3 DNA: TGTGCCAGCAGCCTAGGGACAGGGAGCCATCAGCCCCAGCATTTT.

This chain joins TRBV7-2 and TRBJ2-3; D may be TRBD2 (5 bases). This CDR3 comprises 15 residues. Trimming removed 2 bases at V and 2 bases at J, with 11 bases between. Germline CDR1 reads SGHTA; CDR2 reads FQGNSA. CDR3: CASSLFLADTDTQYF. CDR3 in DNA: TGTGCCAGCAGCTTATTCCTAGCAGACACAGATACGCAGTATTTT.

This CDR3 is CASSSKQGSNYGYTF. DNA for the CDR3: TGCGCCAGCAGTTCAAAACAGGGCTCGAACTATGGCTACACCTTC. This chain links TRBV4-1 with TRBJ1-2; D perhaps matches TRBD1 (6 bases). Germline V gene sequence: CDR1 MGHRA, CDR2 YSYEKL. The CDR3 length is 15 residues. Between the trimmed V and J ends, which lost 6 bases and 2 bases, there was a span of 16 bases.

The chain employs TRBV2 and TRBJ2-1; D not certain. CDR1 and CDR2 (germline): SNHLY, FYNNEI. The CDR3 has 15 amino acids. With 7 bases removed from V and 6 bases from J, the gap between germline ends came to 19 bases. The CDR3 coding sequence is TGTGCCAGCAAAGAGCAAGGGTTCCCTTCCAATGAGCAGTTCTTC. It yields the protein CASKEQGFPSNEQFF.

The genes are TRBV2 and TRBJ1-1; D gene unclear. Trimming took off 3 bases at V and 4 bases at J, with 12 bases between the two ends. The CDR3 length is 14 residues. Germline V gene sequence: CDR1 SNHLY, CDR2 FYNNEI. The DNA of the CDR3 is TGTGCCAGCAGTGAGAGGTTGGTCTCCACTGAAGCTTTCTTT. Translating it yields CASSERLVSTEAFF.

This sequence joins TRBV18 and TRBJ1-4, with D tentatively TRBD1 (5 bases). The CDR3 is made up of 15 amino acids. Germline V gene sequence: CDR1 KGHSH, CDR2 LQKENI. Trimming stripped 2 bases from V and 5 bases from J, with 12 bases between. Here the CDR3 reads CASSPFPRENEKLFF. Here the CDR3 DNA reads TGTGCCAGCTCACCATTCCCCAGGGAGAATGAAAAACTGTTTTTT.

V gene TRBV27 combines with J gene TRBJ2-2; tentative D call: TRBD1 (5 bases). Germline V gene lookup returns CDR1 MNHEY and CDR2 SMNVEV (reference sequence). The CDR3 totals 13 residues. V lost 3 bases to trimming and J lost 4 bases, with 6 bases between them. The CDR3 loop reads CASSLQGTGELFF. The CDR3 DNA is TGTGCCAGCAGTTTGCAGGGCACCGGGGAGCTGTTTTTT.

This clone came up once. This chain uses TRBV6-5 with TRBJ2-5; D uncertain. V was trimmed by 0 bases and J by 4 bases, leaving 3 bases between them. This CDR3 region has 12 residues. The germline CDR1 and CDR2 sequences are MNHEY and SVGAGI. CDR3 sequence: CASSYSGETQYF. The CDR3 nucleotides read TGTGCCAGCAGTTACTCTGGAGAGACCCAGTACTTC.